The T cell receptor (beta chain) under discussion was sequenced for a study of shared clonotypes between healthy human individuals. This clone was counted a single time. Using immunoSEQ multiplex PCR, the repertoire was profiled, and TCRdb retains in-frame clones only, with some absent. Of about 2.3 million clones listed, over 90% were seen once; the top ten hold 0.35% to 0.45%. Germline loops: CDR1 SNHLY, CDR2 FYNNEI. The CDR3 spans 17 residues. V dropped 0 bases and J dropped 0 bases, with 12 bases sitting between them. Sequenced input: naive CD4+ T cells from PBMCs. Subset of the sample: CD45RA+ positively selected. The rearrangement links TRBV2 to TRBJ1-3; no firm D call. The receptor comes from a man in his late teens or twenties in good health. Some clones in this sample may be carry-over from other donors' samples. The CDR3 here is CASSEALRLTSGNTIYF. The CDR3 DNA sequence: TGTGCCAGCAGTGAAGCGCTTAGGCTTACCTCTGGAAACACCATATATTTT.